The source of this T cell receptor (beta chain) is a study of CD8 T cells in ankylosing spondylitis (dated by TCRdb to between 2016 and 2019). About the study as a whole: The study profiled T cell receptor beta repertoires in healthy donors and ankylosing spondylitis patients to find disease-linked TCR variants. Peripheral blood was sampled, and synovial fluid was additionally collected from ankylosing spondylitis patients. The whole study cohort included roughly 110 healthy donors and roughly 24 ankylosing spondylitis patients. Results and caveats for the whole study, not just this receptor: The disease-linked clones were reported to be significantly enriched in matched synovial fluid samples from ankylosing spondylitis patients. A TCR beta motif of eight highly homologous amino acid variants appeared characteristic of blood from ankylosing spondylitis patients. In peripheral blood, the disease-linked clones were found at relatively low frequencies and had a CD8+ phenotype. Some of the motif variants had been reported before in the synovial fluid and blood of reactive arthritis patients, a finding that suggests common disease-initiation mechanisms.

Inclusive of the bounding cysteine and phenylalanine, the CDR3 is 14 residues long. Of all the DNA, just the CDR3 is kept, 42 bases in frame from base 1. CDR1 SGHTA and CDR2 FQGTGA were looked up in the germline V gene. Trimming costs V 4 bases and J 4 bases, and their ends lie 8 bases apart. The table lists this clonotype with a few counts. The target of this receptor is not known. The sample holds no much larger clone one base away, and base qualities are not on file. These reads were obtained on an Illumina HiSeq 2500. Quantitative 5'-RACE with molecular barcodes was the method used to prepare the TCR beta libraries. The original methods were these. A new computational method, built on a probabilistic model of VDJ rearrangement, was used to identify disease-linked TCR variants. TCRdb trimmed the raw reads at Q25, called clones with MiXCR and kept productive beta chains. Rows are combined by CDR3 protein, so each entry shows the most common genes and DNA. For this entry, the V and J calls and clone size follow TCRdb and not the study's own pipeline. This sample lists around 770,000 distinct CDR3 sequences; about 12% were detected once. The leading ten clones occupy approximately 0.5% of the sample.

The receptor chain draws on TRBV7-3 and TRBJ1-6, with the D gene too uncertain to name. The origin of this receptor is a male donor with ankylosing spondylitis. Material: blood, either unsorted or a sorted T cell fraction (not recorded which). For the CDR3, the sequence is CASSYGSYNSPLHF. The bases read TGTGCCAGCAGCTACGGCAGTTATAATTCACCCCTCCACTTT.